This T cell receptor beta chain was identified in a study of beta chain features in type 1 diabetes. Study results and limitations: In every one of the four CD4+ subsets, TCRB CDR3s were moderately but significantly shorter in Type 1 diabetes patients.

Remarks on this clone: Its antigen is unidentified.

As every portion of the isolated RNA was reverse transcribed, the sequencing read expressed TCRB transcripts. Clones were sequenced by immunoSEQ multiplex PCR, and TCRdb holds only the in-frame ones, with some missing. The sample records approximately 600,000 clones, roughly 12% being singletons. V was clipped by 5 bases and J by 0 bases, with 14 bases between them. The germline V gene encodes CDR1 MNHNY and CDR2 SVGAGI (reference sequence). The CDR3 spans 16 residues. Sequencing used naive CD4+ T cells from blood. This sequence originates from a man aged 25 to 45 with type 1 diabetes. The chain employs TRBV6-6 and TRBJ1-5; D possibly corresponds to TRBD1 (6 bases). The CDR3 reads CASSGSTGYSNQPQHF. The DNA of the CDR3 is TGTGCCAGCAGTGGATCGACAGGATATAGCAATCAGCCCCAGCATTTT.